This T cell receptor (beta chain) was sequenced during a study of cytomegalovirus exposure and HLA in healthy donors. The study's findings and limits: Evidence from a later analysis indicated that most CMV-associated TCR beta chains looked HLA-restricted.

As concerns this clone: What it binds is unknown.

This CDR3 has 14 residues. Germline assignment: CDR1 SGHRS and CDR2 YFSETQ. With 0 bases removed from V and 2 bases from J, the gap between germline ends came to 8 bases. PCR amplification relied on 60 Vbeta primers (plus 13 Jbeta primers). Sequencing used immunoSEQ multiplex PCR; TCRdb keeps in-frame clones, though not all of them. Here the sample table reports under 65,000 clones. This receptor was identified in a woman aged 18-29 years in good health and CMV-seronegative. Material: PBMCs. The rearrangement links TRBV5-1 to TRBJ1-2; the D gene is possibly TRBD1 (6 bases). The CDR3 sequence is CASSLGRGNYGYTF. For the CDR3, the DNA is TGCGCCAGCAGCTTGGGCAGGGGCAACTATGGCTACACCTTC.